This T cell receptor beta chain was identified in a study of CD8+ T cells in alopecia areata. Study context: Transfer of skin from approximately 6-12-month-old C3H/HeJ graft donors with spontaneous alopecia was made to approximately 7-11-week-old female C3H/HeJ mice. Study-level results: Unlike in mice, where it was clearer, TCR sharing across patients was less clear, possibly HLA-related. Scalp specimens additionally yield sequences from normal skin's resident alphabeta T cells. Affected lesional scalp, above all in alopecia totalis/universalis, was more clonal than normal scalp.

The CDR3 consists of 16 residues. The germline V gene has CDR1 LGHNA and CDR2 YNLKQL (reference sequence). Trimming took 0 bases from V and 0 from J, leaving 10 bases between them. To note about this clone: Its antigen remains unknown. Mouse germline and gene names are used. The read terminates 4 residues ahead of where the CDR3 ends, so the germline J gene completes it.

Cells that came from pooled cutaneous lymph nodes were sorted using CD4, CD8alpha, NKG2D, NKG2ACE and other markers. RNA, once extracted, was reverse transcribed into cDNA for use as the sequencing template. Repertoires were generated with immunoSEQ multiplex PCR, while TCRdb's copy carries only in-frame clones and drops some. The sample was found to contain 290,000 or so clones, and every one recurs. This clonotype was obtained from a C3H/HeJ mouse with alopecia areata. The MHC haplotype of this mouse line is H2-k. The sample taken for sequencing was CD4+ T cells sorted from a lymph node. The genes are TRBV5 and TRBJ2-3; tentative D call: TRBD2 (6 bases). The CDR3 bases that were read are TGTGCCAGCAGCCAAGACCTGGGGACTAGTGCAGAA. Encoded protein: CASSQDLGTSAE. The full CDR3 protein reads CASSQDLGTSAETLYF.